The 19 T cell receptor beta chains below all came from one sample that was sequenced in a study of shared clonotypes between healthy human individuals. TCRdb's copy holds only in-frame clones and misses some; the assay was immunoSEQ multiplex PCR. The repertoire has some 2 million clones, just under 95% of them found once; the top ten carry less than 1.5%. CD45RO negativity and positive selection for CCR7 defined naive CD8 cells, a population that excluded terminally differentiated effector memory CD45RA+ cells. The sequenced sample was naive CD8+ T cells sorted from blood. Receptors were obtained from a man younger than 30 in good health.

Concerning this clone: Other DNA sequences of this sample code for an identical CDR3. The V gene is TRBV5-4, the J gene TRBJ2-1; no definite D call. CDR1 and CDR2 from the germline V gene are SGHNT and YYREEE (reference sequence). V was shortened by 4 bases and J by 5 bases, with 4 bases between the two germline ends. The CDR3 totals 11 residues. The CDR3 sequence: CASSLDNEQFF. The CDR3 region has the DNA TGTGCCAGCAGCCTTGACAATGAGCAGTTCTTC.

The chain links TRBV4-1 to TRBJ2-7, with TRBD2 matching over 7 bases. In germline, CDR1 is MGHRA, CDR2 YSYEKL. V shed 4 bases and J 2 bases; nucleotides not matched to a gene: 14. The CDR3 runs to 17 residues. CDR3 amino acids: CASSLGVGSGLTYEQYF. As DNA, the CDR3 is TGCGCCAGCAGCCTAGGTGTGGGTAGCGGGCTAACCTACGAGCAGTACTTC.

This clone was observed a few times. This chain connects TRBV19 to TRBJ1-1; weak D call: TRBD1 (5 bases). Between the trimmed V and J ends, which lost 8 bases and 0 bases, there was a span of 13 bases. CDR1 is LNHDA and CDR2 is SQIVND in the germline V gene (reference sequence). The CDR3 contains 14 residues. The CDR3 DNA follows: TGTGCCAGTCGGGGGATTGGACTGAACACTGAAGCTTTCTTT. Protein: CASRGIGLNTEAFF.

This chain uses TRBV7-9 with TRBJ2-7, with 7 positions matching TRBD1. Germline V CDR1 and CDR2: SEHNR, FQNEAQ (reference sequence). Losses at the gene ends were 4 bases for V and 4 bases for J; bases not matched to a gene: 10. The CDR3 covers 15 residues. The CDR3: CASSSHTGAGYEQYF. In DNA form, the CDR3 reads TGTGCCAGCAGCTCCCATACAGGGGCCGGATACGAGCAGTACTTC.

The chain carries TRBV4-1 and TRBJ1-4; D possibly corresponds to TRBD1 (5 bases). V shed 5 bases and J shed 7 bases, with 26 bases lying between them. In germline, CDR1 is MGHRA, CDR2 YSYEKL. This CDR3 has 18 residues. The CDR3, as DNA: TGCGCCAGCAGCGGCAAGCCATCGGAGCAGGGAATGAGTGAAAAACTGTTTTTT. Protein product: CASSGKPSEQGMSEKLFF.

The CDR3 bases are TGTGCCAGCAGCTTAGTGGTTGGAATTATGAACACTGAAGCTTTCTTT. This translates into CASSLVVGIMNTEAFF. This chain joins TRBV7-6 and TRBJ1-1; D remains unclear. V was cut by 1 base and J by 0 bases, with 12 bases left in between. The CDR3 sequence is 16 residues long. The germline gives CDR1 SGHVS, CDR2 FNYEAQ.

The chain carries TRBV6-6 and TRBJ2-2; 7 bases are shared with TRBD2. V lost 11 bases to trimming and J lost 5 bases; unmatched junction nucleotides: 2. Germline CDR1 and CDR2: MNHNY and SVGAGI (reference sequence). The CDR3 has 11 residues. The CDR3 nucleotides read TGTGCCCTGCGGGGGACCGGGGAGCTGTTTTTT. This encodes CALRGTGELFF.

This chain connects TRBV11-2 to TRBJ2-1, with D possibly TRBD2 on 5 matching bases. This CDR3 contains 15 residues. Germline-derived CDR1 and CDR2 are SGHAT and FQNNGV. Trimming cost V 1 base and J 7 bases, with 14 bases left between them. For the CDR3, the DNA is TGTGCCAGCAGCTTAGGCGGAGGTCGGAAGAATGAGCAGTTCTTC. Its protein is CASSLGGGRKNEQFF.

The chain recombines TRBV4-1 with TRBJ2-3, with TRBD2 matching over 10 bases. The CDR3 runs 17 residues. The germline V gene has CDR1 MGHRA and CDR2 YSYEKL. The J segment lost 2 bases and the V segment lost 0 bases, leaving 5 bases of the junction unmatched. The CDR3 DNA reads TGCGCCAGCAGCCAAGATCACCTAGCGGGGGACACAGATACGCAGTATTTT. Translating it yields CASSQDHLAGDTDTQYF.

The chain has TRBV6-5 and TRBJ2-2, with D possibly TRBD2 on 5 matching bases. Trimming pared 5 bases from V and 5 bases from J, leaving 12 bases between. This CDR3 contains 14 residues. CDR1 MNHEY and CDR2 SVGAGI come from the germline V gene. The CDR3 reads CASSLTGWTGELFF. As DNA, the CDR3 is TGTGCCAGCAGTCTCACGGGGTGGACCGGGGAGCTGTTTTTT.

The chain recombines TRBV6-6 with TRBJ2-1; no definite D call. CDR1 and CDR2 (germline): MNHNY, SVGAGI (reference sequence). The CDR3 is made up of 12 amino acids. The germline V and J ends were trimmed by 5 bases and 2 bases, with 4 bases remaining between them. The CDR3 protein is CASSTTYNEQFF. CDR3 DNA: TGTGCCAGCAGTACCACCTACAATGAGCAGTTCTTC.

The CDR3 reads CASSQDRTGHNYYGYTF. The CDR3 DNA is TGCGCCAGCAGCCAAGATAGGACAGGGCATAATTACTATGGCTACACCTTC. The rearrangement joins TRBV4-3 to TRBJ1-2, with 8 bases lining up with TRBD1. V was clipped by 0 bases and J by 3 bases; unmatched bases: 9. The CDR3 spans 17 residues. CDR1 is LGHNA, CDR2 YSLEER, per germline.

Notes on this clone: Relative to the germline gene, one junction end is altered; a read error may explain this. The chain couples TRBV7-7 to TRBJ2-7; D gene ambiguous. CDR3 length equals 13 residues. CDR1 is SSHAT, CDR2 FNYEAQ, per germline (reference sequence). For the CDR3, the DNA is TGTGCTAGCAGCCCCGGGCCCGCCTACGAGCAGTACTTC. It encodes CASSPGPAYEQYF.

This clone was counted between two and nine times. The V and J genes are TRBV14 and TRBJ2-7; either TRBD1 or TRBD2 may fit D (5 bases each). The V end lost 0 bases, the J end lost 6 bases, and 9 bases lay between the germline ends. The CDR3 length is 13 residues. Germline CDR1 reads SGHDN; CDR2 reads FVKESK. The CDR3 here is CASSQDSGGEQYF. The CDR3 nucleotides read TGTGCCAGCAGCCAAGATTCTGGGGGCGAGCAGTACTTC.

The chain is built from TRBV13 and TRBJ2-6, with D possibly matching TRBD2 (5 bases). The V gene lost 5 bases and the J gene lost 4 bases, with 12 bases spanning the gap. The CDR3 extends over 15 amino acids. The germline V gene has CDR1 PRHDT and CDR2 FYEKMQ (reference sequence). The CDR3 loop reads CASSRGYLGANVLTF. For the CDR3, the DNA is TGTGCCAGCAGCCGAGGGTACCTCGGGGCCAACGTCCTGACTTTC.

This chain links TRBV7-9 with TRBJ2-1; the match to TRBD2 covers 15 bases. This CDR3 has 19 amino acids. Germline CDR1 is SEHNR and CDR2 is FQNEAQ (reference sequence). Unmatched junction bases numbered 8, after V lost 5 bases and J lost 0 bases. Written as DNA, the CDR3 is TGTGCCAGCAGCCCAGGGACTAGCGGGAGGACCAGCTCCTACAATGAGCAGTTCTTC. It encodes CASSPGTSGRTSSYNEQFF.

The chain couples TRBV15 to TRBJ2-7; D may correspond to TRBD1 or TRBD2 (5 bases each). The CDR3 contains 15 residues. CDR1 and CDR2 (germline): LNHNV, YYDKDF (reference sequence). V was clipped by 3 bases and J by 2 bases, with 14 bases between them. CDR3 nucleotides: TGTGCCACCAGCAGCCCACGGGACGGGGCCTACGAGCAGTACTTC. Its protein is CATSSPRDGAYEQYF. The variable domain in full, with the rest retrieved from reference TRBV15 and TRBJ2-7, is DAMVIQNPRYQVTQFGKPVTLSCSQTLNHNVMYWYQQKSSQAPKLLFHYYDKDFNNEADTPDNFQSRRPNTSFCFLDIRSPGLGDTAMYLCATSSPRDGAYEQYFGPGTRLTVT.

The chain couples TRBV19 to TRBJ1-6, with 7 bases identical to TRBD1. The germline V gene has CDR1 LNHDA and CDR2 SQIVND (reference sequence). The CDR3 covers 17 residues. J was trimmed by 0 bases and V by 6 bases; bases with no gene match: 8. DNA of the CDR3: TGTGCCAGTAGCGAGAACAGGGGCCACTCCTATAATTCACCCCTCCACTTT. This translates into CASSENRGHSYNSPLHF.

This chain uses TRBV7-9 with TRBJ2-4, with D possibly being TRBD2 (5 bases). V lost 5 bases, J lost 0 bases, and 17 bases lay in between. The CDR3 extends over 17 amino acids. Per the germline V gene, CDR1 is SEHNR and CDR2 is FQNEAQ (reference sequence). The DNA of the CDR3 is TGTGCCAGCAGCGGCAGGACTGCTAGTAGAGCCAAAAACATTCAGTACTTC. Translating gives CASSGRTASRAKNIQYF. Drawing the rest from reference TRBV7-9 and TRBJ2-4, the complete variable domain is DTGVSQNPRHKITKRGQNVTFRCDPISEHNRLYWYRQTLGQGPEFLTYFQNEAQLEKSRLLSDRFSAERPKGSFSTLEIQRTEQGDSAMYLCASSGRTASRAKNIQYFGAGTRLSVL.